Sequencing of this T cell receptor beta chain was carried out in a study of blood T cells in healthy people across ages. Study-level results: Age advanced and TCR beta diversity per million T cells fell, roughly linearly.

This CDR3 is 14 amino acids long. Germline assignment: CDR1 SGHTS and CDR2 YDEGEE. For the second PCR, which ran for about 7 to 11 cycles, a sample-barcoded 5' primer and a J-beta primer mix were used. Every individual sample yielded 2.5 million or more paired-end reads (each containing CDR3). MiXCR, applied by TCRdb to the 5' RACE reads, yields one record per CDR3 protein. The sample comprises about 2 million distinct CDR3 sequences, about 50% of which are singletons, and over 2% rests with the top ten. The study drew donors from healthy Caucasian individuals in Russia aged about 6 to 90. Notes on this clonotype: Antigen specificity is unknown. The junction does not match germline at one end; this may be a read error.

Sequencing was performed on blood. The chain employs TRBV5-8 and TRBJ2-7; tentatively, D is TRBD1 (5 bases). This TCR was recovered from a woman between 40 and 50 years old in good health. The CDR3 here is CAGSLGAGDYEQYF. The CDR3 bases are TGTGCCGGCAGCTTAGGGGCAGGTGACTACGAGCAGTACTTC.